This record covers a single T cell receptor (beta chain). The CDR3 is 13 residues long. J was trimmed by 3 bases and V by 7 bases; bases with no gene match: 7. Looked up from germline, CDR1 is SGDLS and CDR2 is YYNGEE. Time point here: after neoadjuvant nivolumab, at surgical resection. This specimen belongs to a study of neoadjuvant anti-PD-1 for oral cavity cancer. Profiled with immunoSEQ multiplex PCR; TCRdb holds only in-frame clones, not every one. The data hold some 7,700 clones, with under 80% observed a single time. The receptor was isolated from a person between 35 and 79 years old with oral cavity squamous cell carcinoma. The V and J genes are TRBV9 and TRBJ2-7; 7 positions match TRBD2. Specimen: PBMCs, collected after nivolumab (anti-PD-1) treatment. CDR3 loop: CASGAGVDYEQYF. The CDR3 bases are TGTGCCAGCGGTGCGGGGGTCGACTACGAGCAGTACTTC.